This T cell receptor beta chain appears in the sequencing data of a study of blood T cell repertoires in COVID-19. The overall study: Samples representing acute and convalescent COVID-19 were sourced from the United States, Italy and Spain. T cells, B-cell-depleted T cells, or PBMCs provided the cDNA or gDNA that served as material.

As originally analysed: The assay estimated nucleated cells by amplifying reference gene primers. The assay was immunoSEQ multiplex PCR, and TCRdb's table has in-frame clones only and misses some. V and J calls and clone size follow that table, whereas D and trimming were derived from the DNA. Of around 250,000 clones in the sample, about 86% were seen once. This CDR3 comprises 15 residues. Trimming removed 1 base from V and 6 bases from J; junction bases left unmatched: 3. In germline, CDR1 is SGHTA, CDR2 FQGTGA. This clone occurred a few times. Sequencing was done on a sample of peripheral blood. This clonotype was sampled from a man aged 50 or older with active or convalescent COVID-19. The chain uses TRBV7-3 and TRBJ2-1; 10 bases map to TRBD2. CDR3 coding DNA: TGTGCCAGCAGCTTAAAACTAGCGGGGAGCAATGAGCAGTTCTTC. Protein sequence: CASSLKLAGSNEQFF.